This T cell receptor (beta chain) appears in the sequencing data of a study of T cells in Graves' hyperthyroidism and ophthalmopathy. Study conclusions and caveats: The authors' 13 V-J model separated ophthalmopathy from stable hyperthyroidism.

The CDR3 spans 14 residues. Per germline, CDR1 SGHNT and CDR2 YENEEA. Between the trimmed V and J ends, which lost 1 base and 2 bases, there was a span of 9 bases. Template material for amplifying TCR beta CDR3 regions consisted of RNA transcripts. Primed by the HTBI set, a first-round RT-PCR was run on the TCR CDR3. From the multiplex PCR reads, TCRdb called clonotypes with MiXCR, one entry per CDR3 protein. The sample records about 300,000 distinct CDR3 sequences, approximately 19% being singletons. Fresh 10 ml peripheral blood yielded PBMCs. This clonotype was counted ten times or more. Its antigen is undetermined.

V is TRBV11-3 and J is TRBJ2-7, with a tentative D call TRBD1 (5 bases). The origin of this receptor is a man aged 45-60 years with Graves' ophthalmopathy. The specimen was blood. As DNA, the CDR3 is TGTGCCAGCAGCTTAGCCGCAGGGCCCTACGAGCAGTACTTC. Residues: CASSLAAGPYEQYF.